This T cell receptor beta chain was documented in a study of blood T cell repertoires in COVID-19. Either two negative PCRs, clearance, or symptom resolution qualified Cohort 3 donors as recovered. Using immunoSEQ multiplex PCR, the repertoire was profiled, and TCRdb retains in-frame clones only, with some absent. The sample holds 310,000 or so clones, approximately 90% seen once. CDR1 and CDR2 (germline): MNHEY, SMNVEV (reference sequence). This CDR3 is 13 amino acids long. Deletions cut 5 bases from V and 5 bases from J, with 12 bases between. The TCR originated in a young woman who had recovered from COVID-19. Sequenced input: PBMCs or T cells enriched from blood (not recorded which). The gene calls are TRBV27 and TRBJ1-2; D gene uncertain. Here the CDR3 reads CASSQGRRYGYTF. DNA of the CDR3: TGTGCCAGCAGTCAAGGGAGGAGATATGGCTACACCTTC.